One T cell receptor beta chain is described in this entry. What it binds is not known. The entry originates in a study of quantifying T cell responses using KT2 cells. On the study more broadly: RNA was reverse transcribed with TCR alpha and beta constant-region primers.

KT2, a clone with a known TCR, was spiked into unfractionated PBMC. Overall study findings and caveats: Even the lowest spike-in, about one KT2 cell per 100,000 PBMC, yielded detectable KT2 sequences.

An oligo carrying a UMI was ligated to the cDNA 3' end. First-round PCR used about 4 cycles and beta primers RC1.1 and RC1.2 covering TRBC1 and TRBC2. Separate processing of TCR alpha and beta chains began at the second PCR. TCRdb re-called the UMI-ligation and nested PCR reads with MiXCR, one entry per CDR3 protein. The sample contains some 48,000 distinct CDR3 sequences, roughly 12% of which appear only once. The CDR3 covers 13 residues. Germline values: CDR1 SEHNR, CDR2 FQNEAQ (reference sequence). The V gene lost 1 base and the J gene lost 6 bases, with 6 bases spanning the gap. This chain joins TRBV7-9 and TRBJ2-2, with D hard to call. The sequenced sample consisted of PBMCs spiked with cells of the T cell clone KT2. The TCR was taken from a human donor. The CDR3 protein is CASSLGPAGELFF. The CDR3 DNA sequence: TGTGCCAGCAGCTTAGGTCCCGCCGGGGAGCTGTTTTTT.